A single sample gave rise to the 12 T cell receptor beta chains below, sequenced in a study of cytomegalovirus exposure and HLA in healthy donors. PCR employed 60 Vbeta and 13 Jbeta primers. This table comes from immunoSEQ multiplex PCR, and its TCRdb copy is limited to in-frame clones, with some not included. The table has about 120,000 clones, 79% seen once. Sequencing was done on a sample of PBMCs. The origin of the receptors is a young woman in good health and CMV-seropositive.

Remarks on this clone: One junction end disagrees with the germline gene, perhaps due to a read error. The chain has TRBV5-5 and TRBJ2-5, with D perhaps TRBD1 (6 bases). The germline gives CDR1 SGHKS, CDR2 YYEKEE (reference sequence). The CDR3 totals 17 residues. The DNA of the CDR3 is TGTGACAGCAGCGGTTCCATCACAGACAGGTCTCAAGAGACCCAGTACTTC. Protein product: CDSSGSITDRSQETQYF.

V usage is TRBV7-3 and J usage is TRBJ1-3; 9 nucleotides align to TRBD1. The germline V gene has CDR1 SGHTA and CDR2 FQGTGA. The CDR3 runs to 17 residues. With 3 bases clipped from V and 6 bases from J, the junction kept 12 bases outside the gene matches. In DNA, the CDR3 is TGTGCCAGCAGCTTCGTCTCGGACAGGGGAAGGGAAAACACCATATATTTT. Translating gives CASSFVSDRGRENTIYF.

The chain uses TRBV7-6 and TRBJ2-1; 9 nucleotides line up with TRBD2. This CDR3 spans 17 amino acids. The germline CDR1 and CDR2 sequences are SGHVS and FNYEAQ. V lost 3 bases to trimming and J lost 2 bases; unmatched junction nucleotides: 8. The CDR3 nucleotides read TGTGCCAGCAGCTTGACTAGCGGCTATGAGCCCTACAATGAGCAGTTCTTC. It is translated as CASSLTSGYEPYNEQFF.

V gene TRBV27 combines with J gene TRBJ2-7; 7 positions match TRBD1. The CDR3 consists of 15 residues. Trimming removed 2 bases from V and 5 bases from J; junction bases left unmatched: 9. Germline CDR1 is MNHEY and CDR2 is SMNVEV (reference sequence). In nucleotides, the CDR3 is TGTGCCAGCAGTTTACTCCCCCGAGGGGGCAACGAGCAGTACTTC. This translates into CASSLLPRGGNEQYF.

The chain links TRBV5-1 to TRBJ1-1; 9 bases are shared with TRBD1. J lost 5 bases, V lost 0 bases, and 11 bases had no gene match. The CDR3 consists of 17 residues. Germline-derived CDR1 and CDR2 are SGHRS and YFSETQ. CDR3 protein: CASSLVYRGRSKTEAFF. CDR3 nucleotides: TGCGCCAGCAGCTTGGTTTACAGGGGGCGAAGTAAGACTGAAGCTTTCTTT. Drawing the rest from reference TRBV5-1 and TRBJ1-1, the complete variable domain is KAGVTQTPRYLIKTRGQQVTLSCSPISGHRSVSWYQQTPGQGLQFLFEYFSETQRNKGNFPGRFSGRQFSNSRSEMNVSTLELGDSALYLCASSLVYRGRSKTEAFFGQGTRLTVV.

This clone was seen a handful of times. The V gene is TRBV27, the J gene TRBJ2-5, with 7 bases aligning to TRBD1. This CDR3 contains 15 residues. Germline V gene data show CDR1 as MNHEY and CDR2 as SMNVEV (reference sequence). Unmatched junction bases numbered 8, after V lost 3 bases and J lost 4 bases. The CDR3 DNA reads TGTGCCAGCAGTTTCTCCGAACAGGGGTCAGAGACCCAGTACTTC. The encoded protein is CASSFSEQGSETQYF.

The CDR3 sequence is CASESQLAGEQYF. The DNA for the CDR3 is TGTGCCAGCGAATCCCAACTAGCGGGAGAGCAGTACTTC. V is TRBV6-1 and J is TRBJ2-7; 10 bases are a match to TRBD2. After removal of 8 bases from V and 7 bases from J, the junction contained 8 bases not matched to a gene. This CDR3 is built from 13 residues. Germline V CDR1 and CDR2: MNHNS, SASEGT.

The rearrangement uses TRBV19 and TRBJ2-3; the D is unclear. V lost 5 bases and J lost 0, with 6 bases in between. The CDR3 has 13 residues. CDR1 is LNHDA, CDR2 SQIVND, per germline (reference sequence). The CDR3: CASSLQSTDTQYF. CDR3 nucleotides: TGTGCCAGTAGTTTACAGAGCACAGATACGCAGTATTTT.

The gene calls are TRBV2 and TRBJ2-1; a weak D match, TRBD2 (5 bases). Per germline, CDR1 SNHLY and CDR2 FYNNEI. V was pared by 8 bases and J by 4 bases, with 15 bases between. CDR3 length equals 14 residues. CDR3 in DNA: TGTGCCAGCTCTATTTCCGGACTTTACAATGAGCAGTTCTTC. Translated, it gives CASSISGLYNEQFF.

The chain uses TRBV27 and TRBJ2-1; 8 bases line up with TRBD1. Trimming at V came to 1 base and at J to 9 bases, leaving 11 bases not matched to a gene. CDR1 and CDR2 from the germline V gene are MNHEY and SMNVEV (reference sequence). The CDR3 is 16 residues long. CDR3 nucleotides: TGTGCCAGCAGTTTATTCCTCGGGACAGGAGGGATTGAGCAGTTCTTC. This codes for CASSLFLGTGGIEQFF.

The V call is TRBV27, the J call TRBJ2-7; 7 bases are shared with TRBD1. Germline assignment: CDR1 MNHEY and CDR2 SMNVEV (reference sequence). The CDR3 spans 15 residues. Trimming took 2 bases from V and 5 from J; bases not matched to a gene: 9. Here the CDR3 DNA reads TGTGCCAGCAGTTTAGCCTCGACAGGGCGGGACGAGCAGTACTTC. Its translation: CASSLASTGRDEQYF.

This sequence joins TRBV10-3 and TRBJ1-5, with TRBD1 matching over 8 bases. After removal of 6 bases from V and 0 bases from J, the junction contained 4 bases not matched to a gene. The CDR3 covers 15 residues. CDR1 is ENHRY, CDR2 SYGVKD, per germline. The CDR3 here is CAISRQGYSNQPQHF. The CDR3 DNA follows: TGTGCCATCAGCCGACAGGGGTATAGCAATCAGCCCCAGCATTTT.